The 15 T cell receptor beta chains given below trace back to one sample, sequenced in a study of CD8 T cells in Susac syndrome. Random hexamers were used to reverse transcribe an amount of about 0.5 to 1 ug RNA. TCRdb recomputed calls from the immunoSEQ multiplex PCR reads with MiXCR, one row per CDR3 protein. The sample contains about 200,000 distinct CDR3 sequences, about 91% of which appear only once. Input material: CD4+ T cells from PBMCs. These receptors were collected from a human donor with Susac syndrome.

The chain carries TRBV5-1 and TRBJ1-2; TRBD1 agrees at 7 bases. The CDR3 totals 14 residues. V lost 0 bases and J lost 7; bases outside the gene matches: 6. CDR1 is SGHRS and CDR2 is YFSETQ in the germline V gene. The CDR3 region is CASSLADRDFGYTF. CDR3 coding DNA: TGCGCCAGCAGCTTGGCCGACAGGGACTTTGGCTACACCTTC.

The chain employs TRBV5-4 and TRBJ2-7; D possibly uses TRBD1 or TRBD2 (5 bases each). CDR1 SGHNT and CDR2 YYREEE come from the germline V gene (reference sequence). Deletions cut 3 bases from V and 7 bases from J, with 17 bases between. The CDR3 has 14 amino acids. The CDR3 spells CASSSSTEGWEQYF. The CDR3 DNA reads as TGTGCCAGCAGCTCATCGACAGAGGGGTGGGAGCAGTACTTC.

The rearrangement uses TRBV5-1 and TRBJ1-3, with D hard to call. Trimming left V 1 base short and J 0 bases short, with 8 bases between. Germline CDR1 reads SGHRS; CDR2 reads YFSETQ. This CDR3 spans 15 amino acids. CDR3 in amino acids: CASSLRGSSGNTIYF. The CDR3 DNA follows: TGCGCCAGCAGCTTGCGGGGAAGCTCTGGAAACACCATATATTTT.

CDR3 nucleotides: TGTGCCAGCAGCTTAGTCCACCCGGGGACCGCAAGAACCCACTCCTACGAGCAGTACTTC. Translating it yields CASSLVHPGTARTHSYEQYF. V is TRBV11-2 and J is TRBJ2-7, with D possibly called TRBD1 or TRBD2 (5 bases each). Germline CDR1 reads SGHAT; CDR2 reads FQNNGV. The CDR3 is 20 residues long. Trimming cost V 1 base and J 0 bases, with 25 bases left between them.

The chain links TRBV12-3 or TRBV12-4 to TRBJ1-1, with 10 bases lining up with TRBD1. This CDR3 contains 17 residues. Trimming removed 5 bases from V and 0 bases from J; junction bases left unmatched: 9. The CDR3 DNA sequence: TGTGCCAGCAGTAGACGACAGGGGGCACTTCTGAACACTGAAGCTTTCTTT. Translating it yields CASSRRQGALLNTEAFF.

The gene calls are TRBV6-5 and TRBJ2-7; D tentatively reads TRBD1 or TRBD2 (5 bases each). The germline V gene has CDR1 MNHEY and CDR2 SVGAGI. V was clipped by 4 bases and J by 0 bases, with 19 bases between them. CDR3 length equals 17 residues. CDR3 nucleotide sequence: TGTGCCAGCAGTTTAGGCCCCGCCGGGACCGTCTCCTACGAGCAGTACTTC. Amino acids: CASSLGPAGTVSYEQYF.

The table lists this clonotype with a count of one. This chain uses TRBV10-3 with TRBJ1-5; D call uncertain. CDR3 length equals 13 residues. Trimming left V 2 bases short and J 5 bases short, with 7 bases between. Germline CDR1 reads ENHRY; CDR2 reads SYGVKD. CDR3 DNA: TGTGCCATCAGTGAGGCAGACTATCAGCCCCAGCATTTT. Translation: CAISEADYQPQHF.

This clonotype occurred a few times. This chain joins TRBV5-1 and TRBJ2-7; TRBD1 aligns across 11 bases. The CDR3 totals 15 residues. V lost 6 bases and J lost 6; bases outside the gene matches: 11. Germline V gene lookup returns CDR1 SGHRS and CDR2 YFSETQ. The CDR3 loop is CASTVSGTGGAEQYF. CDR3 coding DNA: TGCGCCAGCACCGTTTCCGGGACAGGGGGGGCCGAGCAGTACTTC.

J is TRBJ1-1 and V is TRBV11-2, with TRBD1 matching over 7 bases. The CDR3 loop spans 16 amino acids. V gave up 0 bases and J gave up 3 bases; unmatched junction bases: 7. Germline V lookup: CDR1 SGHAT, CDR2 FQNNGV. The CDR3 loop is CASSLDRGGLYTEAFF. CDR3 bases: TGTGCCAGCAGCTTAGATCGAGGGGGCCTCTACACTGAAGCTTTCTTT.

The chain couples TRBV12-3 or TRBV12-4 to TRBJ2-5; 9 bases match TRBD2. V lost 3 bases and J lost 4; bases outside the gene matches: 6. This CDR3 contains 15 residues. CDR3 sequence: CASSLASGALETQYF. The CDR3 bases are TGTGCCAGCAGTTTGGCTAGCGGGGCTTTAGAGACCCAGTACTTC.

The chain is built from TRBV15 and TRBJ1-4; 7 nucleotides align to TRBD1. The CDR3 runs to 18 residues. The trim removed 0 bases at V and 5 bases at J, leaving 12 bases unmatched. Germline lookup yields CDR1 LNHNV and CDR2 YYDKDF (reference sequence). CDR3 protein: CATSRDRAIRGTNEKLFF. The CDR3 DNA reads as TGTGCCACCAGCAGAGATAGGGCCATCAGGGGGACAAATGAAAAACTGTTTTTT.

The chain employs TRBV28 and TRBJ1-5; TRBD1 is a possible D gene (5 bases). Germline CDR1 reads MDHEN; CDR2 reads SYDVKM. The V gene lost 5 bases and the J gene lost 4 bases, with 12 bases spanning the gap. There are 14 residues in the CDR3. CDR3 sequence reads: CASSLGTDNQPQHF. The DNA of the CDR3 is TGTGCCAGCAGTCTCGGGACCGATAATCAGCCCCAGCATTTT.

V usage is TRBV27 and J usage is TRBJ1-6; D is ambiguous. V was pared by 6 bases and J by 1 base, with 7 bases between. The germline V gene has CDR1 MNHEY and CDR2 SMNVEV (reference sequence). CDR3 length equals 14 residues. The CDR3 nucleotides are TGTGCCAGCAGCCGGGTATCCTATAATTCACCCCTCCACTTT. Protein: CASSRVSYNSPLHF.

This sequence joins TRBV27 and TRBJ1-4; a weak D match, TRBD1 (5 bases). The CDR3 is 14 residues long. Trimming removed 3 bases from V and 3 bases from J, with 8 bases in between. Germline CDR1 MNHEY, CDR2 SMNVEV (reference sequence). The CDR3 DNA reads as TGTGCCAGCAGTTTTACGACAGCTAATGAAAAACTGTTTTTT. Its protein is CASSFTTANEKLFF.

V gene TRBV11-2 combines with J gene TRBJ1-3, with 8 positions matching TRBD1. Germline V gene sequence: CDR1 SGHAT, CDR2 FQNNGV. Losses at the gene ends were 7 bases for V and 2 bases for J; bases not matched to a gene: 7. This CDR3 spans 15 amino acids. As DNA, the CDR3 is TGTGCCAGCATCAGAACAGGGGGTCCTGGAAACACCATATATTTT. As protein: CASIRTGGPGNTIYF.